This T cell receptor beta chain was obtained from a study of memory CD4+ T cells and cytomegalovirus serostatus. Original processing methods: Out-of-frame sequences were removed, leaving 2,000,000 or so distinct TCRbeta sequences. Profiling relied on immunoSEQ multiplex PCR, and the TCRdb table lists in-frame clones only, not all of them. The DNA was the basis for D and trimming; V, J and clone size are from that table. The sample contains some 53,000 clones, about 73% of which appear only once. Single viable CD3+CD4+CD8-CD45RO+ cells were sorted as the memory CD4+ T cells. Serostatus was set by detecting CMV pp150, pp28, p38, p52 IgG. Study-level findings and limits: CD4+ memory repertoires contained about 40% of the 164 reported CMV TCRbeta sequences. Repertoires predicted CMV serostatus with median bootstrapped AUC of approximately 0.95.

This clone was detected once. Antigen: not known. This CDR3 contains 14 residues. V gave up 4 bases and J gave up 0 bases, with 10 bases separating them. Germline CDR1 reads GTSNPN; CDR2 reads SVGIG (reference sequence). The origin of this receptor is an adult in good health and CMV-seronegative. What was sequenced was memory CD4+ T cells from blood. The genes are TRBV30 and TRBJ1-3; D perhaps matches TRBD1 (6 bases). The CDR3 is CAWTGQSSGNTIYF. CDR3 coding DNA: TGTGCCTGGACCGGACAGAGCTCTGGAAACACCATATATTTT.